This T cell receptor beta chain was retrieved from a study of cytomegalovirus exposure and HLA in healthy donors. PCR used 60 Vbeta primers and 13 Jbeta primers. The table came from immunoSEQ multiplex PCR; TCRdb's copy has only in-frame clones and leaves some out. The sample yields some 160,000 clones, approximately 78% seen once. This clone was recorded a few times. Its antigen is not known. Notes on the study in general: TCR sequences were mostly rare, though some public TCRs occurred in many donors. A later look showed TCR association rates differing by HLA locus, highest for DRB1 and lowest for HLA-C. A few chains tied to CMV proved CMV antigen-specific in vitro.

Germline lookup yields CDR1 SGHRS and CDR2 YFSETQ. The CDR3 contains 15 residues. V lost 2 bases to trimming and J lost 1 base, with 12 bases between them. The chain uses TRBV5-1 and TRBJ1-1; D gene unclear. The receptor's source is a woman aged 40 to 50 in good health and CMV-seropositive. Source material: PBMCs. Here the CDR3 reads CASSFEQSQNTEAFF. CDR3 nucleotides: TGCGCCAGCAGCTTCGAACAGAGCCAGAACACTGAAGCTTTCTTT.